A single sample gave rise to the 21 T cell receptor beta chains below, sequenced in a study of blood T cell repertoires in COVID-19. TCRdb keeps only in-frame clones here, not all; method: immunoSEQ multiplex PCR. The table shows approximately 160,000 clones, with around four fifths occurring only once. The source material was peripheral blood. These receptors originate from a man in his 70s who had recovered from COVID-19.

This rearrangement joins TRBV19 to TRBJ2-3, with 7 bases lining up with TRBD1. The length of the CDR3 is 13 residues. Germline V gene data show CDR1 as LNHDA and CDR2 as SQIVND (reference sequence). Trimming cost V 6 bases and J 4 bases; bases outside gene matches: 4. CDR3 region: CASRMTGSDTQYF. The CDR3 DNA is TGTGCCAGTAGGATGACAGGGTCAGATACGCAGTATTTT.

The chain links TRBV3-1 (or the pseudogene TRBV3-2) to TRBJ2-1; D is uncertain. In germline, CDR1 is LGHDT, CDR2 YNNKEL (reference sequence). The V end was cut by 4 bases, the J end by 4 bases, with 11 bases between. This CDR3 has 14 amino acids. The CDR3 spells CASSPVNGYNEQFF. CDR3 nucleotides: TGTGCCAGCAGCCCCGTTAACGGGTACAATGAGCAGTTCTTC.

DNA of the CDR3: TGCAGCGTGGGTCCAGGTGCCAACCTCTACACCTTC. Encoded protein: CSVGPGANLYTF. The chain is built from TRBV29-1 and TRBJ1-2; D is unresolved. The CDR3 contains 12 residues. CDR1 is SQVTM and CDR2 is ANQGSEA in the germline V gene. The V end was cut by 6 bases, the J end by 10 bases, with 18 bases between. Full variable domain (missing parts from reference TRBV29-1 and TRBJ1-2): SAVISQKPSRDICQRGTSLTIQCQVDSQVTMMFWYRQQPGQSLTLIATANQGSEATYESGFVIDKFPISRPNLTFSTLTVSNMSPEDSSIYLCSVGPGANLYTFGSGTRLTVV.

This chain connects TRBV5-1 to TRBJ2-1; 9 positions agree with TRBD2. CDR1 SGHRS and CDR2 YFSETQ come from the germline V gene. The CDR3 sequence is 16 residues long. The V segment lost 0 bases and the J segment 3 bases; nucleotides outside the gene matches: 4. For the CDR3, the DNA is TGCGCCAGCAGCTTGGCTGCGGGAGGGGGCTACAATGAGCAGTTCTTC. It translates to CASSLAAGGGYNEQFF.

The rearrangement joins TRBV30 to TRBJ2-7; D might be TRBD1 (6 bases). The CDR3 totals 13 residues. From germline, CDR1 is GTSNPN and CDR2 SVGIG (reference sequence). Trimming shortened V by 2 bases and J by 0 bases, and 8 bases separated the two germline ends. The CDR3 DNA reads TGTGCCTGGAGTAGACAGGACTCCTACGAGCAGTACTTC. It yields the protein CAWSRQDSYEQYF.

The V and J genes are TRBV11-3 and TRBJ2-1, with TRBD2 identical over 11 bases. The CDR3 runs 15 residues. From germline, CDR1 is SGHNT and CDR2 YENEEA. Germline trimming cut 5 bases from V and 2 bases from J; bases unmatched to any gene: 2. The CDR3 bases are TGTGCCAGCAGCCTACTAGCGGGAGCCTACAATGAGCAGTTCTTC. It translates to CASSLLAGAYNEQFF.

The V call is TRBV27, the J call TRBJ1-2; TRBD1 aligns across 9 bases. CDR1 MNHEY and CDR2 SMNVEV come from the germline V gene (reference sequence). Germline trimming cut 5 bases from V and 7 bases from J; bases unmatched to any gene: 8. The CDR3 runs 14 residues. The CDR3 loop is CASSADRGGGGYTF. In DNA form, the CDR3 reads TGTGCCAGCAGTGCGGACAGGGGCGGGGGTGGCTACACCTTC.

This rearrangement joins TRBV6-5 to TRBJ2-5; TRBD1 matches 8 bases. Germline CDR1 is MNHEY and CDR2 is SVGAGI. Trimming cost V 4 bases and J 5 bases; bases outside gene matches: 12. This CDR3 is 16 amino acids long. The chain's CDR3 is CASSSPNRGAGETQYF. The CDR3, as DNA: TGTGCCAGCAGTTCGCCGAACAGGGGGGCGGGGGAGACCCAGTACTTC.

The V and J genes are TRBV6-1 and TRBJ2-1; 9 bases line up with TRBD2. Germline trimming cut 1 base from V and 7 bases from J; bases unmatched to any gene: 8. The CDR3 length is 16 residues. CDR1 is MNHNS, CDR2 SASEGT, per germline. The CDR3 DNA follows: TGTGCCAGCAGTGAAGGAGCGGGAGGAGGGGTAAATGAGCAGTTCTTC. This encodes CASSEGAGGGVNEQFF.

The chain has TRBV29-1 and TRBJ2-5, with D possibly being TRBD1 (5 bases). The germline V and J ends were trimmed by 3 bases and 9 bases, with 26 bases remaining between them. The germline V gene encodes CDR1 SQVTM and CDR2 ANQGSEA. There are 16 residues in the CDR3. This CDR3 reads CSVEDMSQTPTNSQYF. The CDR3 DNA follows: TGCAGCGTTGAGGACATGTCGCAGACACCTACGAACTCCCAGTACTTC.

The chain couples TRBV5-1 to TRBJ1-3; D is perhaps TRBD1 (5 bases). The CDR3 contains 15 residues. The germline V gene encodes CDR1 SGHRS and CDR2 YFSETQ. Trimming shortened V by 5 bases and J by 7 bases, and 19 bases separated the two germline ends. CDR3 coding DNA: TGCGCCAGCAGAACCGGGACGGGAGCCGGCAACACCATATATTTT. As protein: CASRTGTGAGNTIYF.

V and J are TRBV11-2 and TRBJ2-7; D is perhaps TRBD1 (5 bases). Trimming left V 5 bases short and J 6 bases short, with 17 bases between. The CDR3 runs 14 residues. Per germline, CDR1 SGHAT and CDR2 FQNNGV. The CDR3 sequence: CASSHLGIRAEQYF. In DNA, the CDR3 is TGTGCCAGCAGCCACCTAGGGATCAGGGCCGAGCAGTACTTC. Full variable domain (remainder filled in from reference TRBV11-2 and TRBJ2-7): EAGVAQSPRYKIIEKRQSVAFWCNPISGHATLYWYQQILGQGPKLLIQFQNNGVVDDSQLPKDRFSAERLKGVDSTLKIQPAKLEDSAVYLCASSHLGIRAEQYFGPGTRLTVT.

V and J are TRBV9 and TRBJ1-6; 12 bases align to TRBD1. Germline trimming cut 3 bases from V and 7 bases from J; bases unmatched to any gene: 11. The CDR3 runs to 18 residues. Germline V CDR1 and CDR2: SGDLS, YYNGEE. The CDR3 loop is CASSAASGTGGVNSPLHF. DNA of the CDR3: TGTGCCAGCAGCGCCGCCTCCGGGACAGGGGGCGTGAATTCACCCCTCCACTTT.

This clone was found a few times. This sequence joins TRBV10-1 and TRBJ1-5; D not certain. The CDR3 extends over 12 amino acids. Germline CDR1 and CDR2: WNHNN and SYGVQD (reference sequence). Trimming stripped 2 bases from V and 9 bases from J, with 8 bases between. CDR3 DNA sequence: TGCGCCAGCAGTGAGGCGGCGGGGCCCCAGCATTTT. Translated: CASSEAAGPQHF.

The chain recombines TRBV2 with TRBJ2-1; D is perhaps TRBD2 (5 bases). Trimming pared 1 base from V and 9 bases from J, leaving 13 bases between. Germline V lookup: CDR1 SNHLY, CDR2 FYNNEI. The CDR3 has 14 amino acids. The DNA for the CDR3 is TGTGCCAGCAGTGAAGTCTGGGAGAGCGGTGAGCAGTTCTTC. As protein: CASSEVWESGEQFF. Drawing the rest from reference TRBV2 and TRBJ2-1, the complete variable domain is EPEVTQTPSHQVTQMGQEVILRCVPISNHLYFYWYRQILGQKVEFLVSFYNNEISEKSEIFDDQFSVERPDGSNFTLKIRSTKLEDSAMYFCASSEVWESGEQFFGPGTRLTVL.

This sequence joins TRBV11-2 and TRBJ2-7; TRBD2 agrees at 9 bases. The CDR3 covers 18 residues. Germline CDR1 reads SGHAT; CDR2 reads FQNNGV. V was pared by 5 bases and J by 4 bases, with 18 bases of the junction left unmatched. Here the CDR3 reads CASSKRLIEAGGPYEQYF. CDR3 sequence (DNA): TGTGCCAGCAGCAAACGACTAATTGAAGCGGGAGGTCCTTACGAGCAGTACTTC. The full variable domain, rest sourced from reference TRBV11-2 and TRBJ2-7, is EAGVAQSPRYKIIEKRQSVAFWCNPISGHATLYWYQQILGQGPKLLIQFQNNGVVDDSQLPKDRFSAERLKGVDSTLKIQPAKLEDSAVYLCASSKRLIEAGGPYEQYFGPGTRLTVT.

This sequence joins TRBV5-1 and TRBJ1-1; D not certain. V gave up 1 base and J gave up 3 bases, with 10 bases separating them. The CDR3 runs to 14 residues. Germline V gene lookup returns CDR1 SGHRS and CDR2 YFSETQ. CDR3 residues: CASSLYSGDTEAFF. For the CDR3, the DNA is TGCGCCAGCAGCTTGTACAGCGGGGACACTGAAGCTTTCTTT.

This rearrangement joins TRBV9 to TRBJ2-3; 8 bases agree with TRBD1. The CDR3 runs 16 residues. CDR1 and CDR2 (germline): SGDLS, YYNGEE. J was trimmed by 0 bases and V by 4 bases; bases with no gene match: 7. CDR3 nucleotides: TGTGCCAGCAGCCCCCGGGACAGGTCGAGCACAGATACGCAGTATTTT. This encodes CASSPRDRSSTDTQYF. The full variable domain, rest sourced from reference TRBV9 and TRBJ2-3, is DSGVTQTPKHLITATGQRVTLRCSPRSGDLSVYWYQQSLDQGLQFLIQYYNGEERAKGNILERFSAQQFPDLHSELNLSSLELGDSALYFCASSPRDRSSTDTQYFGPGTRLTVL.

The J gene is TRBJ1-1, the V gene TRBV7-9; D gene uncertain. V was trimmed by 0 bases and J by 8 bases, leaving 13 bases between them. Looked up from germline, CDR1 is SEHNR and CDR2 is FQNEAQ (reference sequence). The CDR3 consists of 14 residues. The CDR3, as DNA: TGTGCCAGCAGCTTAGCTAGCAGCAGTGGAGAAGCTTTCTTT. Residues: CASSLASSSGEAFF.

The chain has TRBV6-5 and TRBJ1-3; D possibly corresponds to TRBD1 (6 bases). In germline, CDR1 is MNHEY, CDR2 SVGAGI. CDR3 size: 15 residues. V was cut by 4 bases and J by 3 bases, with 13 bases left in between. The CDR3 coding sequence is TGTGCCAGCAGTTCACAGGGTCAGGGTGGAAACACCATATATTTT. Amino acid sequence: CASSSQGQGGNTIYF.

This rearrangement joins TRBV10-1 to TRBJ2-5, with 7 bases identical to TRBD1. The CDR3 has 12 residues. Unmatched junction bases numbered 6, after V lost 9 bases and J lost 5 bases. CDR1 is WNHNN, CDR2 SYGVQD, per germline (reference sequence). The chain's CDR3 is CARNRGEETQYF. CDR3 DNA: TGCGCCAGAAACAGGGGTGAGGAGACCCAGTACTTC.